A single sample is the source of the 16 T cell receptor beta chains below, sequenced in a study of shared clonotypes between healthy human individuals. Measured with immunoSEQ multiplex PCR; TCRdb has only the in-frame clones, and not every one. The sample shows 600,000 or so clones, roughly 98% of them seen only once. It was CD45RO-negative cells, positively selected for CCR7, that made up naive CD8 cells, with terminally differentiated effector memory CD45RA+ cells excluded. The sequenced sample was naive CD8+ T cells sorted from blood. These receptors all stem from a man in his thirties or forties in good health.

This sequence joins TRBV6-1 and TRBJ1-4; D perhaps matches TRBD1 (5 bases). Trimming stripped 9 bases from V and 8 bases from J, with 22 bases between. This CDR3 region has 15 residues. CDR1 is MNHNS, CDR2 SASEGT, per germline. The CDR3 nucleotides read TGTGCCAGTGAAGAAACGGGGGACGGTGGAGAAAAACTGTTTTTT. It codes for CASEETGDGGEKLFF.

The genes are TRBV18 and TRBJ2-7, with D perhaps matching TRBD1 or TRBD2 (6 bases each). Germline-derived CDR1 and CDR2 are KGHSH and LQKENI. The V and J ends lost 3 bases and 4 bases respectively, with 19 bases between them. This CDR3 contains 16 residues. In DNA, the CDR3 is TGTGCCAGCTCACCTCCCTCAGGGGTCGGGACTTACGAGCAGTACTTC. Protein: CASSPPSGVGTYEQYF.

This chain connects TRBV7-6 to TRBJ2-3; 13 bases agree with TRBD2. Per germline, CDR1 SGHVS and CDR2 FNYEAQ. This CDR3 is built from 18 residues. With 5 bases clipped from V and 0 bases from J, the junction kept 8 bases outside the gene matches. CDR3 sequence reads: CASSVGLAGTPSTDTQYF. For the CDR3, the DNA is TGTGCCAGCAGCGTGGGACTAGCGGGAACACCTAGCACAGATACGCAGTATTTT.

The chain combines TRBV6-1 with TRBJ2-7, with 11 nucleotides matching TRBD1. The J segment lost 7 bases and the V segment lost 0 bases, leaving 11 bases of the junction unmatched. Germline CDR1 is MNHNS and CDR2 is SASEGT. This CDR3 is 17 amino acids long. This chain's CDR3 is CASSEALLLGTGGEQYF. The CDR3 region has the DNA TGTGCCAGCAGTGAAGCGCTTCTTTTAGGGACAGGGGGTGAGCAGTACTTC.

The chain combines TRBV4-1 with TRBJ1-5; tentative D call: TRBD1 (6 bases). Germline CDR1 reads MGHRA; CDR2 reads YSYEKL. This CDR3 is 16 amino acids long. The germline V and J ends were trimmed by 4 bases and 2 bases, with 15 bases remaining between them. The CDR3 sequence is CASSPAPGAGNQPQHF. The CDR3 nucleotides read TGCGCCAGCAGCCCAGCCCCGGGGGCAGGCAATCAGCCCCAGCATTTT.

The V call is TRBV29-1, the J call TRBJ1-1; 11 nucleotides match TRBD1. Per the germline V gene, CDR1 is SQVTM and CDR2 is ANQGSEA. This CDR3 comprises 12 residues. Unmatched junction bases numbered 1, after V lost 4 bases and J lost 6 bases. CDR3 in DNA: TGCAGCGTTGCGGGACAGGGGGCTGAAGCTTTCTTT. Residues: CSVAGQGAEAFF.

The V call is TRBV7-2, the J call TRBJ2-7; D is undetermined. Germline lookup yields CDR1 SGHTA and CDR2 FQGNSA. The CDR3 spans 13 residues. The V and J ends lost 5 bases and 1 base respectively, with 9 bases between them. The CDR3 spells CASSPDGSYEQYF. The CDR3 DNA sequence: TGTGCCAGCAGCCCGGACGGATCCTACGAGCAGTACTTC.

The genes are TRBV27 and TRBJ2-7, with D possibly TRBD1 on 5 matching bases. Trimming stripped 1 base from V and 3 bases from J, with 10 bases between. In germline, CDR1 is MNHEY, CDR2 SMNVEV (reference sequence). The CDR3 consists of 14 residues. CDR3 amino acids: CASSLLDNLYEQYF. As DNA, the CDR3 is TGTGCCAGCAGTTTATTGGACAACCTCTACGAGCAGTACTTC.

This rearrangement joins TRBV7-6 to TRBJ2-7; 7 nucleotides agree with TRBD1. The V segment lost 2 bases and the J segment 3 bases; nucleotides outside the gene matches: 7. This CDR3 contains 15 residues. CDR1 is SGHVS, CDR2 FNYEAQ, per germline. The CDR3 bases are TGTGCCAGCAGCTTATTGTTGGGACAGAGCTACGAGCAGTACTTC. The encoded protein is CASSLLLGQSYEQYF.

The chain employs TRBV9 and TRBJ2-2, with TRBD2 identical over 8 bases. Germline-derived CDR1 and CDR2 are SGDLS and YYNGEE. The CDR3 totals 16 residues. Unmatched junction bases numbered 9, after V lost 2 bases and J lost 6 bases. The CDR3 bases are TGTGCCAGCAGCGTCCCAGCGGGAGTACCGGCCGGGGAGCTGTTTTTT. Protein sequence: CASSVPAGVPAGELFF.

The chain recombines TRBV28 with TRBJ2-2; TRBD2 matches 10 bases. Germline-derived CDR1 and CDR2 are MDHEN and SYDVKM. The CDR3 covers 15 residues. V was clipped by 6 bases and J by 5 bases; unmatched bases: 6. The CDR3 spells CASRLAGEETGELFF. The DNA for the CDR3 is TGTGCCAGCAGGCTAGCGGGAGAGGAAACCGGGGAGCTGTTTTTT.

In its sample, this clone was seen once. V is TRBV9 and J is TRBJ1-2; a weak D match, TRBD1 (5 bases). Looked up from germline, CDR1 is SGDLS and CDR2 is YYNGEE. V shed 4 bases and J shed 4 bases, with 20 bases lying between them. The CDR3 consists of 16 residues. CDR3 protein: CASSKDSDSPIYGYTF. DNA for the CDR3: TGTGCCAGCAGCAAAGACAGCGACTCCCCAATCTATGGCTACACCTTC.

The V call is TRBV19, the J call TRBJ1-5; D is undetermined. Trimming took off 6 bases at V and 4 bases at J, with 19 bases between the two ends. The CDR3 covers 16 residues. Germline CDR1 is LNHDA and CDR2 is SQIVND (reference sequence). Here the CDR3 reads CASSNHDAGVNQPQHF. CDR3 bases: TGTGCCAGTAGCAACCACGATGCGGGCGTAAATCAGCCCCAGCATTTT.

Regarding this clone: Relative to the germline gene, one junction end is altered; a read error may explain this. This chain connects TRBV27 to TRBJ2-7, with D uncertain. Germline CDR1 is MNHEY and CDR2 is SMNVEV (reference sequence). The length of the CDR3 is 13 residues. CDR3 region: CASSLSFLEEQYF. The CDR3 DNA reads as TGTGCCAGCAGTCTATCCTTCCTAGAGGAGCAGTACTTC.

Only one count was recorded for this clone. Distinct nucleotide sequences in the sample also encode this CDR3. The V call is TRBV9, the J call TRBJ2-1, with 7 positions matching TRBD1. Germline CDR1 reads SGDLS; CDR2 reads YYNGEE. Trimming at V came to 0 bases and at J to 6 bases, leaving 0 bases not matched to a gene. This CDR3 is 13 amino acids long. In DNA form, the CDR3 reads TGTGCCAGCAGCGTAGCAGGGGGCAATGAGCAGTTCTTC. Protein: CASSVAGGNEQFF. Complete variable domain (other parts from reference TRBV9 and TRBJ2-1): DSGVTQTPKHLITATGQRVTLRCSPRSGDLSVYWYQQSLDQGLQFLIQYYNGEERAKGNILERFSAQQFPDLHSELNLSSLELGDSALYFCASSVAGGNEQFFGPGTRLTVL.

The J gene is TRBJ2-7, the V gene TRBV9; D remains unclear. The CDR3 consists of 14 residues. The germline V gene encodes CDR1 SGDLS and CDR2 YYNGEE. Trimming shortened V by 0 bases and J by 6 bases, and 13 bases separated the two germline ends. The CDR3 region is CASSVGMTTSEQYF. CDR3 bases: TGTGCCAGCAGCGTAGGGATGACCACCAGCGAGCAGTACTTC.